This is a list of T cell receptor beta chains from one sample in a study of blood T cell repertoires in COVID-19. Clones were read by immunoSEQ multiplex PCR, and TCRdb kept only the in-frame ones, dropping some. The repertoire has 110,000 to 150,000 clones, around 84% of them found once; the top ten carry around 5%. The sample was peripheral blood. These receptors were collected from a human donor in a cohort sampled during active COVID-19. The CDR3 runs from the conserved cysteine through the conserved F or W. A D gene is named only where the DNA matches it firmly. Clone size is stated in some rows and not others, as once, few, many or a class when expanded.

j_gene: TRBJ2-7
abundance: once
d_gene: .
v_gene: TRBV13
CDR3aa: CASSLTVGVAEYEQYF
CDR3nt: TGTGCCAGCAGCTTAACGGTGGGGGTAGCGGAGTACGAGCAGTACTTC

j_gene: TRBJ1-1
abundance: .
d_gene: .
v_gene: TRBV5-1
CDR3aa: CASSLQGWQTEAFF
CDR3nt: TGCGCCAGCAGCTTGCAGGGATGGCAGACTGAAGCTTTCTTT

j_gene: TRBJ2-3
abundance: .
d_gene: .
v_gene: TRBV12-2
CDR3aa: CASRFGTSTDTQYF
CDR3nt: TGTGCAAGTCGCTTTGGGACTAGCACAGATACGCAGTATTTT

j_gene: TRBJ1-5
abundance: .
d_gene: TRBD1
v_gene: TRBV2
CDR3aa: CASSVEGASAQPQHF
CDR3nt: TGTGCCAGCAGTGTGGAGGGGGCTTCGGCTCAGCCCCAGCATTTT

j_gene: TRBJ1-1
abundance: .
d_gene: .
v_gene: TRBV2
CDR3aa: CASRGGRGTEAFF
CDR3nt: TGTGCCAGCAGAGGGGGAAGGGGCACTGAAGCTTTCTTT

j_gene: TRBJ1-3
abundance: .
d_gene: .
v_gene: TRBV18
CDR3aa: CASSSIGHLSGNTIYF
CDR3nt: TGTGCCAGCTCATCGATCGGACATCTCTCTGGAAACACCATATATTTT

j_gene: TRBJ1-1
abundance: .
d_gene: .
v_gene: TRBV2
CDR3aa: CASSVRGMNTEAFF
CDR3nt: TGTGCCAGCAGTGTACGGGGAATGAACACTGAAGCTTTCTTT

j_gene: TRBJ2-7
abundance: .
d_gene: TRBD1
v_gene: TRBV5-8
CDR3aa: CASSLTLGTASYEQYF
CDR3nt: TGTGCCAGCAGCTTGACACTGGGGACAGCCTCCTACGAGCAGTACTTC

j_gene: TRBJ1-2
abundance: .
d_gene: .
v_gene: TRBV6-1
CDR3aa: CASSLPSDNYGYTF
CDR3nt: TGTGCCAGCAGTTTACCTTCAGATAACTATGGCTACACCTTC

j_gene: TRBJ2-3
abundance: once
d_gene: .
v_gene: TRBV5-4
CDR3aa: CASSSATAPDTQYF
CDR3nt: TGTGCCAGCAGCTCCGCGACTGCCCCAGATACGCAGTATTTT

j_gene: TRBJ2-1
abundance: .
d_gene: TRBD2
v_gene: TRBV19
CDR3aa: CASRLAGAGRNEQFF
CDR3nt: TGTGCCAGTAGACTAGCGGGAGCAGGTAGAAATGAGCAGTTCTTC

j_gene: TRBJ2-5
abundance: once
d_gene: TRBD2
v_gene: TRBV28
CDR3aa: CASSLGTSGSKKTQYF
CDR3nt: TGTGCCAGCAGTTTAGGGACTAGCGGGAGTAAGAAGACCCAGTACTTC

j_gene: TRBJ2-2
abundance: .
d_gene: .
v_gene: TRBV6-6
CDR3aa: CASSYVGPNTGELFF
CDR3nt: TGTGCCAGCAGTTATGTGGGGCCAAACACCGGGGAGCTGTTTTTT

j_gene: TRBJ2-1
abundance: .
d_gene: TRBD1
v_gene: TRBV28
CDR3aa: CASSTGTGTYNEQFF
CDR3nt: TGTGCCAGCAGTACCGGGACAGGGACCTACAATGAGCAGTTCTTC

j_gene: TRBJ2-7
abundance: .
d_gene: TRBD1
v_gene: TRBV11-2
CDR3aa: CASSLLAGGNEQYF
CDR3nt: TGTGCCAGCAGCTTATTGGCAGGGGGCAACGAGCAGTACTTC

j_gene: TRBJ2-5
abundance: .
d_gene: TRBD2
v_gene: TRBV28
CDR3aa: CASSLPGLAGGAETQYF
CDR3nt: TGTGCCAGCAGTTTACCAGGACTAGCGGGAGGAGCGGAGACCCAGTACTTC

j_gene: TRBJ1-2
abundance: .
d_gene: .
v_gene: TRBV6-2/TRBV6-3
CDR3aa: CASSKGSLYGYTF
CDR3nt: TGTGCCAGCAGTAAAGGGAGCCTATATGGCTACACCTTC